Listed below are T cell receptor beta chains from one sample, sequenced in a study of post-analysis software for immune sequencing data. TCRdb processed the PCR reads anew with MiXCR; each CDR3 protein has one entry. The data show approximately 400,000 distinct CDR3 sequences, roughly 35% seen once. The sample comprised blood. These receptors all stem from a girl aged 5-17 years with multiple sclerosis. CDR3s include the opening cysteine and the closing phenylalanine or tryptophan. The D gene is left open where the match is weak. Clone size is stated in some rows and not others, as once, few, many or a class when expanded.

length	J	V	size	D	CDR3	DNA
15	TRBJ2-7	TRBV6-5	.	.	CASSYGLNLAYEQYF	TGTGCCAGCAGTTACGGCCTGAATTTAGCCTACGAGCAGTACTTC
17	TRBJ2-3	TRBV6-2/TRBV6-3	.	TRBD2	CASSYSGEGRRRMAQYF	TGTGCCAGCAGTTACTCGGGGGAGGGGAGACGACGTATGGCGCAGTATTTT
14	TRBJ1-2	TRBV11-2	few	.	CASSPRGGNYGYTF	TGTGCCAGCAGCCCTCGCGGGGGTAACTATGGCTACACCTTC
15	TRBJ2-3	TRBV12-3/TRBV12-4	.	TRBD2	CASSFTSVGTDTQYF	TGTGCCAGCAGCTTCACTAGCGTCGGCACAGATACGCAGTATTTT
13	TRBJ2-3	TRBV11-2	many	.	CASSLAGTDTQYF	TGTGCCAGCAGCTTAGCGGGCACAGATACGCAGTATTTT
16	TRBJ2-6	TRBV7-2	.	.	CASSLVGGPGANVLTF	TGTGCCAGCAGCTTAGTCGGGGGGCCTGGGGCCAACGTCCTGACTTTC
10	TRBJ1-1	TRBV29-1	.	TRBD1	CSVADRDAFF	TGCAGCGTTGCGGACAGGGATGCTTTCTTT
15	TRBJ2-7	TRBV6-5	.	TRBD2	CASSYYLAGGYEQYF	TGTGCCAGCAGTTACTACCTAGCGGGGGGGTACGAGCAGTACTTC
13	TRBJ2-2	TRBV5-1	.	.	CASGGYNTGELFF	TGCGCCAGCGGGGGATACAACACCGGGGAGCTGTTTTTT
13	TRBJ2-1	TRBV4-3	.	.	CASSLESYNEQFF	TGCGCCAGCAGCCTTGAATCCTACAATGAGCAGTTCTTC
13	TRBJ1-2	TRBV30	few	.	CAWADRTFVGYTF	TGTGCCTGGGCCGACCGGACATTCGTCGGCTACACCTTC
17	TRBJ1-4	TRBV4-3	.	TRBD1	CASSQGGQGATNEKLFF	TGCGCCAGCAGCCAAGGGGGACAGGGGGCAACTAATGAAAAACTGTTTTTT
14	TRBJ2-1	TRBV9	.	.	CASSPGTSSYEQFF	TGTGCCAGCAGCCCCGGGACCAGCTCCTACGAGCAGTTCTTC
15	TRBJ2-7	TRBV27	few	TRBD1	CASSLWTGSRGEQYF	TGTGCCAGCAGTCTATGGACAGGGTCGAGGGGCGAGCAGTACTTC
13	TRBJ2-7	TRBV5-1	.	.	CASSSDSAYEQYF	TGCGCCAGCAGCTCCGACAGCGCCTACGAGCAGTACTTC
14	TRBJ1-2	TRBV4-2	few	.	CASSQDLEQLVSTF	TGTGCCAGCAGCCAAGATCTGGAGCAACTCGTCTCCACCTTC
15	TRBJ2-3	TRBV6-5	.	.	CASTYRGGSTDTQYF	TGTGCCAGCACCTACAGGGGGGGAAGCACAGATACGCAGTATTTT
12	TRBJ2-7	TRBV29-1	.	.	CSVEVRAYEQYF	TGCAGCGTTGAAGTCCGGGCCTACGAGCAGTACTTC
12	TRBJ2-5	TRBV6-5	many	.	CATTAGKQTQYF	TGTGCCACCACAGCGGGCAAACAGACCCAGTACTTC
14	TRBJ2-7	TRBV4-1	.	.	CASSQGVRNYEQYF	TGCGCCAGCAGCCAAGGTGTCCGGAATTACGAGCAGTACTTC
12	TRBJ2-1	TRBV24-1	few	.	CATSDFWNEQFF	TGTGCCACCAGTGATTTCTGGAATGAGCAGTTCTTC
15	TRBJ1-6	TRBV27	few	.	CASSPPQGWDSPLHF	TGTGCCAGCAGTCCCCCACAGGGATGGGATTCGCCCCTCCACTTT
11	TRBJ2-5	TRBV12-3/TRBV12-4	.	.	CASSFVGTQYF	TGTGCCAGCAGTTTTGTCGGGACCCAGTACTTC
15	TRBJ1-1	TRBV5-1	.	.	CASGLSGRENTEAFF	TGCGCCAGCGGCTTATCCGGGAGGGAGAACACTGAAGCTTTCTTT
14	TRBJ2-4	TRBV11-1	.	TRBD2	CASSQGLDMNIQYF	TGTGCCAGCAGCCAGGGACTAGATATGAACATTCAGTACTTC
14	TRBJ2-3	TRBV5-1	.	.	CASSLERSTDTQYF	TGCGCCAGCAGCTTGGAACGGAGCACAGATACGCAGTATTTT
16	TRBJ2-3	TRBV11-3	.	TRBD1	CASSKGQGWGTDTQYF	TGTGCCAGCAGCAAGGGACAGGGGTGGGGCACAGATACGCAGTATTTT
14	TRBJ1-4	TRBV7-8	many	TRBD1	CASSLGQGYEKLFF	TGTGCCAGCAGCTTAGGACAGGGCTATGAAAAACTGTTTTTT
14	TRBJ2-7	TRBV20-1	.	TRBD1	CSARRQGGFYEQYF	TGCAGTGCCCGACGACAGGGGGGGTTCTACGAGCAGTACTTC
13	TRBJ2-5	TRBV29-1	.	.	CSVGGQGAETQYF	TGCAGCGTTGGGGGGCAGGGTGCAGAGACCCAGTACTTC
13	TRBJ2-3	TRBV28	.	TRBD1	CASSGQYFDTQYF	TGTGCCAGTTCGGGACAGTACTTTGATACGCAGTATTTT
19	TRBJ1-1	TRBV6-1	.	TRBD1	CASSEPELGQVGGDTEAFF	TGTGCCAGCAGTGAACCCGAACTCGGACAGGTGGGTGGGGACACTGAAGCTTTCTTT
12	TRBJ1-1	TRBV27	.	.	CASSFLGSEAFF	TGTGCCAGCAGTTTTCTCGGCAGTGAAGCTTTCTTT
12	TRBJ2-2	TRBV27	.	.	CATGINTGELFF	TGTGCCACGGGGATTAACACCGGGGAGCTGTTTTTT
14	TRBJ2-7	TRBV6-2/TRBV6-3	once	.	CASSWKHGPYEQYF	TGTGCCAGCAGTTGGAAACACGGTCCCTACGAGCAGTACTTC
13	TRBJ1-2	TRBV7-2	few	TRBD1	CASSLGTGNGYTF	TGTGCCAGCAGCTTGGGGACAGGGAATGGCTACACCTTC
15	TRBJ2-6	TRBV5-6	.	.	CASSLWWVGANVLTF	TGTGCCAGCAGCTTGTGGTGGGTTGGGGCCAACGTCCTGACTTTC
12	TRBJ1-2	TRBV20-1	.	.	CSAPDSGYGYTF	TGCAGTGCTCCTGACAGTGGGTATGGCTACACCTTC
14	TRBJ2-5	TRBV5-1	few	.	CASSGTGGEETQYF	TGCGCCAGCAGCGGGACCGGAGGAGAAGAGACCCAGTACTTC
14	TRBJ2-5	TRBV12-3/TRBV12-4	.	.	CASSLDGVSETQYF	TGTGCCAGCAGTTTAGATGGGGTTAGCGAGACCCAGTACTTC
15	TRBJ1-1	TRBV12-3/TRBV12-4	.	TRBD1	CASSKDRGRSTEAFF	TGTGCCAGCAGTAAGGACAGGGGGCGATCCACTGAAGCTTTCTTT
12	TRBJ2-1	TRBV12-3/TRBV12-4	.	.	CASSLGPWGQFF	TGTGCCAGCAGTCTTGGGCCGTGGGGGCAGTTCTTC
13	TRBJ2-7	TRBV7-6	once	.	CASSLGTESEQYF	TGTGCCAGCAGCTTAGGGACGGAATCCGAGCAGTACTTC
13	TRBJ2-7	TRBV5-1	few	TRBD1	CASSSGQGDEQYF	TGCGCCAGCAGCTCCGGACAGGGAGACGAGCAGTACTTC